This TCR beta chain appears in the sequencing data of a study of CD8 T cells in ankylosing spondylitis. Findings of the study overall: Blood from ankylosing spondylitis patients appeared to carry a characteristic roughly eight-variant TCR beta motif.

TCRdb reanalysed the 5' RACE reads using MiXCR and keeps one entry per CDR3 protein. The sample holds almost 400,000 distinct CDR3 sequences, approximately 20% seen once. As regards this clonotype: Its cognate antigen is unknown.

Germline CDR1 SGHRS, CDR2 YFSETQ. Trimming stripped 0 bases from V and 3 bases from J, with 15 bases between. There are 16 residues in the CDR3. V gene TRBV5-1 combines with J gene TRBJ1-1; D may be TRBD1 (6 bases). The receptor was isolated from a male donor with ankylosing spondylitis. The material sequenced was blood, either unsorted or a sorted T cell fraction (not recorded which). The CDR3 sequence is CASSLALGGSHTEAFF. The CDR3 DNA sequence: TGCGCCAGCAGCTTGGCCTTGGGGGGCTCGCACACTGAAGCTTTCTTT.